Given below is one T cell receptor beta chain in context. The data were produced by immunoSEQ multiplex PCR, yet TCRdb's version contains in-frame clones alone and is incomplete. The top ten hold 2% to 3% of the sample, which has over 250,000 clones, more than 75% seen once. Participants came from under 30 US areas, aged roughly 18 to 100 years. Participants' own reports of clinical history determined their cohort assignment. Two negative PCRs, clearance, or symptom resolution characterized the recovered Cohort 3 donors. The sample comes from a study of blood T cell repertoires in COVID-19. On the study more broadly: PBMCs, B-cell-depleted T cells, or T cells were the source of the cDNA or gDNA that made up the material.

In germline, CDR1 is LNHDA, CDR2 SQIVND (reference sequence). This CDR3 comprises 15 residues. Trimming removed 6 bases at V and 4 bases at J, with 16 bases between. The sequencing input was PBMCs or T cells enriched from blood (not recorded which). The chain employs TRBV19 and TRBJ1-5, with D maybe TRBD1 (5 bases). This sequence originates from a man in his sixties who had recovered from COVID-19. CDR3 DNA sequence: TGTGCCAGTAGCCGTAATCCAGACAGTAATCAGCCCCAGCATTTT. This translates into CASSRNPDSNQPQHF. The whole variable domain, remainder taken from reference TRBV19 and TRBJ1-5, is DGGITQSPKYLFRKEGQNVTLSCEQNLNHDAMYWYRQDPGQGLRLIYYSQIVNDFQKGDIAEGYSVSREKKESFPLTVTSAQKNPTAFYLCASSRNPDSNQPQHFGDGTRLSIL.